This TCR beta chain is drawn from a study of cytomegalovirus exposure and HLA in healthy donors. Study summary: The early release's HLA-typed donors yielded 80 million to 95 million unique TCRs.

Regarding the study as a whole: For cytomegalovirus status, the classifier reportedly gave diagnoses with high specificity and sensitivity. Among TCR sequences, most were rare, though some public TCRs appeared in many donors.

The primer mix had 60 Vbeta and 13 Jbeta primers. Clones were read by immunoSEQ multiplex PCR, and TCRdb kept only the in-frame ones, dropping some. In the table there are roughly 140,000 clones, about 80% of which are singletons. From germline, CDR1 is MNHEY and CDR2 SMNVEV (reference sequence). V gave up 4 bases and J gave up 8 bases, with 17 bases separating them. This CDR3 has 14 amino acids. A word on this clone: Its antigen is unknown.

Sequencing was carried out using PBMCs. The TCR comes from a female donor in good health and CMV-seronegative. The rearrangement links TRBV27 to TRBJ1-2; no clear D gene. The CDR3 is CASSSVPSGRGYTF. CDR3 in DNA: TGTGCCAGCAGTTCGGTCCCGTCGGGGAGAGGCTACACCTTC.